This record concerns one T cell receptor beta chain sequence. What it binds is unknown. This sample is part of a study of T cell repertoires in cytomegalovirus infection. Study details: CMV infection plus the matching HLA type was flagged by public TCR beta signatures. General study points: HLA-C-restricted CMV clonotypes gave the most frequent clonotype in two of eight donors. Carriage of CMV together with the relevant HLA was identifiable through cumulative public TCR beta family frequency.

TCRdb itself ran the reads through MiXCR, one entry per CDR3 protein. The sample holds around 430,000 distinct CDR3 sequences; approximately 42% are singletons and the top ten take 40% to 50%. This CDR3 is built from 16 residues. Between the trimmed V and J ends, which lost 0 bases and 3 bases, there was a span of 15 bases. Germline V gene data show CDR1 as LGHNA and CDR2 as YNFKEQ. This chain connects TRBV4-2 to TRBJ2-7, with D tentatively TRBD1 or TRBD2 (7 bases each). The specimen comprised cultured PBMCs, sampled from culture after CMV antigen stimulation. This TCR came from a human donor in good health (CMV status not recorded). Some clones in this sample may be carry-over from other donors' samples. The CDR3 nucleotides are TGTGCCAGCAGCCAAGATGGCAGGGGGGGCCACTACGAGCAGTACTTC. This gives the protein CASSQDGRGGHYEQYF.